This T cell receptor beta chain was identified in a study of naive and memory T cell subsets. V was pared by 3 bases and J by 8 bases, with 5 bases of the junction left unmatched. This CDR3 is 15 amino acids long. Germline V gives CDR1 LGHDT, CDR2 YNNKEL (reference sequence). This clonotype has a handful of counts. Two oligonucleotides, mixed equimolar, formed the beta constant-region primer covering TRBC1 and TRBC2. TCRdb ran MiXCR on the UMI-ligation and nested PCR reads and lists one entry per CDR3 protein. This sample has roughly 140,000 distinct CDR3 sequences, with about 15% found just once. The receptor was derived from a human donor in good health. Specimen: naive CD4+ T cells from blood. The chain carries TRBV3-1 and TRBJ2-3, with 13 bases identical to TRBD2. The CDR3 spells CASSHTGLAGPTQYF. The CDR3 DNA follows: TGTGCCAGCAGCCATACGGGACTAGCGGGACCTACGCAGTATTTT.